The 16 T cell receptor beta chains below were found in one sample sequenced in a study of blood T cell repertoires in COVID-19. Repertoires were generated with immunoSEQ multiplex PCR, while TCRdb's copy carries only in-frame clones and drops some. Altogether 220,000 or so clones are present, 89% being singletons, with the ten largest covering around 6.5%. The sample consisted of peripheral blood. Receptor source: a man aged 55 to 70 who had recovered from COVID-19.

This clone has a single count. V is TRBV7-9 and J is TRBJ1-5, with D maybe TRBD1 (6 bases). The CDR3 is 13 amino acids. CDR1 SEHNR and CDR2 FQNEAQ come from the germline V gene (reference sequence). Trimming stripped 5 bases from V and 2 bases from J, with 7 bases between. The DNA of the CDR3 is TGTGCCAGCAGCGAGGGGGGCAATCAGCCCCAGCATTTT. Protein sequence: CASSEGGNQPQHF.

The chain recombines TRBV6-5 with TRBJ2-1; a possible D gene is TRBD2 (5 bases). The CDR3 length is 15 residues. CDR1 is MNHEY and CDR2 is SVGAGI in the germline V gene. V was clipped by 5 bases and J by 2 bases, with 13 bases between them. In nucleotides, the CDR3 is TGTGCCAGCAGTCCCGACGCGAGGGCCTACAATGAGCAGTTCTTC. Translation: CASSPDARAYNEQFF.

The CDR3 DNA reads TGTGCCAGCAGCCTCCAGCCAGGGGGCAATGAAAAACTGTTTTTT. Translation gives CASSLQPGGNEKLFF. J is TRBJ1-4 and V is TRBV3-1 (or the pseudogene TRBV3-2), with TRBD1 identical over 8 bases. The CDR3 spans 15 residues. V was clipped by 4 bases and J by 5 bases; unmatched bases: 6. Per the germline V gene, CDR1 is LGHDT and CDR2 is YNNKEL (reference sequence).

The chain links TRBV3-1 (or the pseudogene TRBV3-2) to TRBJ2-1; D call uncertain. V gave up 0 bases and J gave up 2 bases, with 8 bases separating them. The germline CDR1 and CDR2 sequences are LGHDT and YNNKEL (reference sequence). This CDR3 comprises 15 residues. CDR3 protein: CASSQDTNTYNEQFF. In DNA, the CDR3 is TGTGCCAGCAGCCAAGATACTAATACCTACAATGAGCAGTTCTTC.

The chain links TRBV3-1 (or the pseudogene TRBV3-2) to TRBJ1-2; D is undetermined. Looked up from germline, CDR1 is LGHDT and CDR2 is YNNKEL (reference sequence). CDR3 length: 14 residues. V lost 1 base and J 4 bases, leaving 10 bases between the germline ends. The CDR3 coding sequence is TGTGCCAGCAGCCAAGGGAAGCTAGTCTATGGCTACACCTTC. Translating it yields CASSQGKLVYGYTF.

CDR3: CASSQGRLGNQPQHF. The CDR3 bases are TGTGCCAGCAGCCAGGGCCGGTTGGGCAATCAGCCCCAGCATTTT. The chain carries TRBV13 and TRBJ1-5, with D perhaps TRBD1 (5 bases). V was clipped by 5 bases and J by 2 bases, with 13 bases between them. Germline CDR1 reads PRHDT; CDR2 reads FYEKMQ (reference sequence). The CDR3 has 15 amino acids.

For the CDR3, the DNA is TGCGCCAGCAGCTTTAGTGGGGCGGCGAACACCGGGGAGCTGTTTTTT. Its protein product is CASSFSGAANTGELFF. V gene TRBV5-1 combines with J gene TRBJ2-2, with a weak D call TRBD1 (5 bases). The CDR3 totals 16 residues. Germline V CDR1 and CDR2: SGHRS, YFSETQ. Trimming pared 2 bases from V and 0 bases from J, leaving 11 bases between.

The rearrangement uses TRBV7-8 and TRBJ1-3; TRBD1 matches at 8 bases. The CDR3 consists of 17 residues. V dropped 6 bases and J dropped 0; count of bases not matched to a gene: 10. Germline lookup yields CDR1 SGHVS and CDR2 FQNEAQ. CDR3 sequence reads: CASSRRDRPDSGNTIYF. The CDR3 region has the DNA TGTGCCAGCAGTCGAAGGGACAGGCCCGACTCTGGAAACACCATATATTTT. Full variable domain (missing parts from reference TRBV7-8 and TRBJ1-3): GAGVSQSPRYKVAKRGQDVALRCDPISGHVSLFWYQQALGQGPEFLTYFQNEAQLDKSGLPSDRFFAERPEGSVSTLKIQRTQQEDSAVYLCASSRRDRPDSGNTIYFGEGSWLTVV.

V and J are TRBV19 and TRBJ1-2; TRBD1 agrees at 12 bases. Losses at the gene ends were 5 bases for V and 8 bases for J; bases not matched to a gene: 15. Germline V CDR1 and CDR2: LNHDA, SQIVND (reference sequence). The CDR3 has 17 amino acids. Here the CDR3 DNA reads TGTGCCAGTAGTGAATTCGGGACAGGGGGCGCGGTGGGAGGCTACACCTTC. Its translation: CASSEFGTGGAVGGYTF.

The V call is TRBV7-6, the J call TRBJ1-3; no clear D. Trimming left V 5 bases short and J 0 bases short, with 5 bases between. CDR3 length: 13 residues. Germline CDR1 reads SGHVS; CDR2 reads FNYEAQ. CDR3: CASSGRSGNTIYF. DNA for the CDR3: TGTGCCAGCAGCGGGCGCTCTGGAAACACCATATATTTT.

The chain couples TRBV21-1 to TRBJ2-7; TRBD1, the table's D call, lacks a check against the DNA. TRBV21-1 is marked as a pseudogene. The CDR3 is 15 amino acids. CDR3 in amino acids: CASTPGTGATYEQYF. DNA of the CDR3: TGTGCCAGCACCCCGGGGACAGGGGCCACCTACGAGCAGTACTTC.

The chain recombines TRBV10-3 with TRBJ1-3, with D hard to call. CDR1 ENHRY and CDR2 SYGVKD come from the germline V gene. The V end was cut by 6 bases, the J end by 2 bases, with 11 bases between. The CDR3 length is 14 residues. CDR3 sequence reads: CAIRAGLAGNTIYF. The DNA of the CDR3 is TGTGCCATCAGGGCAGGTCTCGCTGGAAACACCATATATTTT.

The gene calls are TRBV9 and TRBJ2-3, with D unresolved. The germline gives CDR1 SGDLS, CDR2 YYNGEE. This CDR3 spans 15 amino acids. V was cut by 0 bases and J by 5 bases, with 13 bases left in between. The CDR3 protein is CASSVEPLRGDTQYF. CDR3 nucleotides: TGTGCCAGCAGCGTAGAGCCCCTAAGAGGAGATACGCAGTATTTT.

V and J are TRBV4-3 and TRBJ2-3, with a weak D call TRBD2 (6 bases). Germline CDR1 LGHNA, CDR2 YSLEER. This CDR3 contains 15 residues. Trimming took off 2 bases at V and 1 base at J, with 10 bases between the two ends. CDR3 residues: CASSQQPGGTDTQYF. CDR3 bases: TGCGCCAGCAGCCAACAGCCGGGAGGCACAGATACGCAGTATTTT.

The chain couples TRBV7-9 to TRBJ2-7; 8 bases are shared with TRBD1. Germline values: CDR1 SEHNR, CDR2 FQNEAQ (reference sequence). The CDR3 consists of 16 residues. V lost 4 bases and J lost 5; bases outside the gene matches: 13. CDR3 sequence: CASSWGDRGLSHEQYF. CDR3 coding DNA: TGTGCCAGCAGCTGGGGAGACAGGGGCCTTTCTCACGAGCAGTACTTC.

This rearrangement joins TRBV20-1 to TRBJ1-1, with D tentatively TRBD1 (6 bases). The length of the CDR3 is 11 residues. Germline V gene data show CDR1 as DFQATT and CDR2 as SNEGSKA (reference sequence). The V and J ends lost 2 bases and 10 bases respectively, with 11 bases between them. The CDR3 DNA follows: TGCAGTGCTAGACCTACAGGGTCAGCTTTCTTT. It translates to CSARPTGSAFF.